Reported below is one T cell receptor (beta chain). This sample stems from a study of long-term antiretroviral therapy in people with HIV. immunoSEQ v3.0 was run at survey level. Per sample, sequencing targeted about 40,000-50,000 T-cell genomes. Method: immunoSEQ multiplex PCR; TCRdb's copy keeps in-frame clones and lacks some. The table lists around 27,000 clones, about 85% of them singletons. V was shortened by 9 bases and J by 3 bases, with 9 bases between the two germline ends. The CDR3 extends over 11 amino acids. In germline, CDR1 is LNHDA, CDR2 SQIVND (reference sequence). V usage is TRBV19 and J usage is TRBJ2-7; D gene ambiguous. This TCR derives from a man aged 35-49 years with HIV. Sequences were derived from unsorted PBMCs, sampled 3 years after starting antiretroviral therapy. The CDR3 loop reads CARGNGYEQYF. The CDR3 nucleotides are TGTGCCAGAGGGAATGGCTACGAGCAGTACTTC. Supplemented by reference TRBV19 and TRBJ2-7, the full variable domain reads DGGITQSPKYLFRKEGQNVTLSCEQNLNHDAMYWYRQDPGQGLRLIYYSQIVNDFQKGDIAEGYSVSREKKESFPLTVTSAQKNPTAFYLCARGNGYEQYFGPGTRLTVT.